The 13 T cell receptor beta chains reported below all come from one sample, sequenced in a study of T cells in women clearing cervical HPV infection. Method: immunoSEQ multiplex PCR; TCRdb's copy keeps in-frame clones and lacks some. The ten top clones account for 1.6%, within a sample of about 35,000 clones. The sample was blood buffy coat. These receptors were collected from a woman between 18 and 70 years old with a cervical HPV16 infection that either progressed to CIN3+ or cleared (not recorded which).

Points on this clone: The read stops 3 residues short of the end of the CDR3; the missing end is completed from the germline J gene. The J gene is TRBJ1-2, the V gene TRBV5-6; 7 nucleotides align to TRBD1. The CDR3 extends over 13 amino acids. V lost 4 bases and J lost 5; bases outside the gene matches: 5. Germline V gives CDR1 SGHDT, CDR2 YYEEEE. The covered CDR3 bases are TGTGCCAGCAGCGGGACAGTCGAATATGGC. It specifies CASSGTVEYG. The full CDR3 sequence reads CASSGTVEYGYTF.

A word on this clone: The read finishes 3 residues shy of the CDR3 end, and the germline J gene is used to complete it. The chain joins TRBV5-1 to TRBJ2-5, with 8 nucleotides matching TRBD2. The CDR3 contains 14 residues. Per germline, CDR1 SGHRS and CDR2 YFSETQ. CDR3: CASSLSGGTDTQYF. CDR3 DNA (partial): TGCGCCAGCAGCTTGAGCGGGGGCACAGATACC.

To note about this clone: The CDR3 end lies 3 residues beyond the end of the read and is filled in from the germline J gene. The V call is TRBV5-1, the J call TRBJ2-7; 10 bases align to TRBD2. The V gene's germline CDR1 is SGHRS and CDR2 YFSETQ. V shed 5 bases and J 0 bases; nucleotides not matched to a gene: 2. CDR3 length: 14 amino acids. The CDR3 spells CASRLAGNSYEQYF. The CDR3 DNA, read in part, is TGCGCCAGCAGACTAGCGGGGAACTCCTACGAG.

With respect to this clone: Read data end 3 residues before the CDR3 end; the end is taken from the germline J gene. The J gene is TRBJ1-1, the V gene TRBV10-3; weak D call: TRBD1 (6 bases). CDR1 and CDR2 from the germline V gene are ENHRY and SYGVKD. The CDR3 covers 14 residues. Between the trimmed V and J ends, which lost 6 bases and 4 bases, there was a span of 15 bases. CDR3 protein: CAISERGMGTEAFF. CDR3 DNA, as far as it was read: TGTGCCATCAGCGAGAGGGGGATGGGCACTGAA.

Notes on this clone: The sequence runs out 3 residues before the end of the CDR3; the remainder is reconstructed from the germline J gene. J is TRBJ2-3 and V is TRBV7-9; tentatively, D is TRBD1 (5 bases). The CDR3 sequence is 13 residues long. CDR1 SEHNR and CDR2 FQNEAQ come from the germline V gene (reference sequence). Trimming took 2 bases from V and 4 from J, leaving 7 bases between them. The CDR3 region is CASSLMGPDTQYF. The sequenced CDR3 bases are TGTGCCAGCAGCTTAATGGGGCCAGATACG.

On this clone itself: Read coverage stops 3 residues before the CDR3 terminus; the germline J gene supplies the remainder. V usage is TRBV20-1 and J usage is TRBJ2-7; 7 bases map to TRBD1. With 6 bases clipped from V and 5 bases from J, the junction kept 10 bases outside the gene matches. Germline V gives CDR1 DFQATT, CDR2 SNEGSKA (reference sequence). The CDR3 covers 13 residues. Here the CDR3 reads CSASRQGGHEQYF. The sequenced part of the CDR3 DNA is TGCAGTGCCAGCCGACAGGGTGGCCACGAG.

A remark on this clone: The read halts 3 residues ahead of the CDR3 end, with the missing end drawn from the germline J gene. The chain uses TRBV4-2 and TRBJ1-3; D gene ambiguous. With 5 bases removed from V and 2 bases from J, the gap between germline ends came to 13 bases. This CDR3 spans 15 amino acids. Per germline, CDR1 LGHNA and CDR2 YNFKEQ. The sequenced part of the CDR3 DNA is TGTGCCAGCAGCACTCTCCCAGGTGCTGGAAACACC. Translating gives CASSTLPGAGNT. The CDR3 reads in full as CASSTLPGAGNTIYF.

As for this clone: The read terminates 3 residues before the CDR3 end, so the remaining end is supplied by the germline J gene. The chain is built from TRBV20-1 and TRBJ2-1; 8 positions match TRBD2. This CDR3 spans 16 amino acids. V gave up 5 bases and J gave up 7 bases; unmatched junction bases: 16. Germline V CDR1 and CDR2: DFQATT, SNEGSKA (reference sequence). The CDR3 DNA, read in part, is TGCAGTGCTGGGTCCCCCGGGACTAGACGCCGGAATGAG. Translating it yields CSAGSPGTRRRNE. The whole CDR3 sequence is CSAGSPGTRRRNEQFF.

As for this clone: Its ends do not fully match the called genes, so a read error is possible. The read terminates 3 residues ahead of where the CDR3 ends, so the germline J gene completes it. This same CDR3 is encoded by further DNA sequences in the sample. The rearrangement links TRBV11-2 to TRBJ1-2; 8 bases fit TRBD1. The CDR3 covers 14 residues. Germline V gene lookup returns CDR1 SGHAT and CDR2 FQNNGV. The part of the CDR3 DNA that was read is TGTGCCAGCAGCTTATTGACAGGGGACTATGGT. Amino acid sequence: CASSLLTGDYG. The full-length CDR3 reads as CASSLLTGDYGYTF.

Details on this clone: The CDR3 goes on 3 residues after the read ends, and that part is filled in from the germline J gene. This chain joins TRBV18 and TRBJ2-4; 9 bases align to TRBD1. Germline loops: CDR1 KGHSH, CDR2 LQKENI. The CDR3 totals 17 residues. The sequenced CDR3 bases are TGTGCCAGCTCACAAAATCGGGACAGGGCGAATAACTATGGT. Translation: CASSQNRDRANNYG. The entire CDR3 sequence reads CASSQNRDRANNYGQYF.

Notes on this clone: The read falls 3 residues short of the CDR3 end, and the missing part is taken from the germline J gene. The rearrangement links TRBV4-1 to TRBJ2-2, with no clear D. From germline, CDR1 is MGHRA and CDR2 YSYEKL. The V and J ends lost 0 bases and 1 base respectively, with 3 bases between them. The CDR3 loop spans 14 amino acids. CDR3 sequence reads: CASSQDGNTGELFF. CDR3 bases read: TGCGCCAGCAGCCAAGACGGGAACACCGGGGAG.

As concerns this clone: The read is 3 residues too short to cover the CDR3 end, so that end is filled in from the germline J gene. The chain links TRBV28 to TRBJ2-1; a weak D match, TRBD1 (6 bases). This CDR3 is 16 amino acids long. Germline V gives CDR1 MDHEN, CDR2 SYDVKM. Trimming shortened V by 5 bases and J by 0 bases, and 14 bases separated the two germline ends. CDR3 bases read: TGTGCCAGCAGTACCTCAGGGGCCAGCTCCTACAATGAG. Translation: CASSTSGASSYNE. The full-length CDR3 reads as CASSTSGASSYNEQFF.

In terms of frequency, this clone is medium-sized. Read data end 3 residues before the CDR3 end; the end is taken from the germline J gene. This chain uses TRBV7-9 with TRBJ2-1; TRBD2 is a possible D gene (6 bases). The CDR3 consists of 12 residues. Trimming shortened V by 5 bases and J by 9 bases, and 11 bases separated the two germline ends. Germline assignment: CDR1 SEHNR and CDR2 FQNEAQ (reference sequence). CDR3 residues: CASSPDYPEQFF. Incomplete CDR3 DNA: TGTGCCAGCAGCCCGGACTACCCTGAG.